This T cell receptor (beta chain) was captured in a study of vaccination effects on CD4 cells after COVID-19 (dated by TCRdb to the early 2020s). A note on the overall study: Post-vaccine samples across the study were collected a median of 72 days after the second dose, with a range of 14 to 241. SARS-CoV-2 spike-specific CD4+ TCR repertoires were compared before and after mRNA vaccination in COVID-19 convalescent patients and in infection-naive vaccine recipients. Altogether, around ten COVID-19 convalescent patients and several SARS-CoV-2-naive healthy vaccine recipients made up the full study. In the study, cultures from other donors were sequenced using the Oncomine TCR Beta short-read assay on an Illumina iSeq 100. The paper's findings and limits, for the study overall: Only a small number of convalescent patients were included, and no early post-infection timepoints were available, which limited the study. Among healthy vaccine recipients, nearly all vaccine-induced clones were SARS-CoV-2 mono-reactive, and only 1 of 255 was cross-reactive with common cold coronaviruses. Clones induced by infection and clones induced by vaccination both contracted markedly at late timepoints after vaccination, which fits with T cell responses waning over time.

For this clone: Its antigen specificity is not known. No qualities accompany the bases; no much larger clone lies one base away.

Library method: the immunoSEQ multiplex PCR assay. DNA from the CD4+ T cells that had been cultured and isolated underwent TCR beta CDR3 sequencing. In the authors' own workflow: The analysis removed non-productive TCR sequences, trimmed reads to the CDR3 region, and retained only CDR3s that were 7 or more amino acids long. Antigen-specific clonotypes were identified with the MANAFEST web app by comparing expansion in peptide wells against reference cultures. To count as positive, a clone had to show expansion at FDR<0.05 compared with the reference and with all other wells, an odds ratio above 5, and a frequency above 0.1% in two replicate wells. A clonotype was defined as cross-reactive if the clonotype was significantly expanded both in SARS-CoV-2 spike wells and in at least one common cold coronavirus spike condition. CDR3 similarity was assessed by Levenshtein distance with the stringdist R package, and unrooted trees were built with ape in R 3.6.1. Here the immuneACCESS table is served through TCRdb, limited to in-frame sequences with V and J called. Missing clones are a known gap in these copies; in checked studies unresolved V genes cover under half, and the rest lacks a known reason. That table furnishes V, J and clone size, whereas the DNA furnished D and trimming. The sample includes around 24,000 clones, with over 60% observed a single time. More than 5.5% of the sample lies in the top ten.

CDR1 SQVTM and CDR2 ANQGSEA are derived from the germline V gene. V is trimmed back by 6 bases and J by 2 bases, and the junction contains 2 bases that no gene match accounts for. Measured from the cysteine to the phenylalanine, the CDR3 is 12 residues long. Just CDR3 DNA is preserved here, 36 bases in frame from base 1. In the ViraFEST assay, PBMC were stimulated with viral peptide pools, and TCR sequencing was then used to find antigen-specific CD4+ T cell clonotypes based on their expansion. After more than nine days of culture, CD4+ T cells were isolated with the EasySep CD4+ T cell isolation kit. Each participant received two doses of an mRNA SARS-CoV-2 vaccine, either BNT162b2 or mRNA-1273. Healthy vaccine recipients had no prior SARS-CoV-2 infection, confirmed by negative nucleocapsid antibodies before and after vaccination. Around 2 million PBMC per well were cultured in IMDM with around 5% human AB serum, 10 IU/ml IL-2 and gentamicin, plus 10 ug/ml peptides. Half of the culture medium was replaced with fresh IL-2-containing medium on days 3 and 7. Each peptide stimulation condition was cultured in triplicate wells unless otherwise noted. PBMC were separated from whole blood using Ficoll-Paque Plus gradient centrifugation and were then either cryopreserved at -140C or used fresh. The overlapping peptide pools covered the spike proteins of SARS-CoV-2 and of the common cold coronaviruses HCoV-NL63, HCoV-OC43 and HCoV-229E. The QIAamp micro DNA kit was used to extract genomic DNA from the cultured CD4+ T cells.

The chain joins TRBV29-1 to TRBJ2-3, with 7 middle bases fitting TRBD1. The specimen comprised CD4+ T cells from PBMCs cultured with SARS-CoV-2 spike peptides, sampled after COVID-19 vaccination. Read against the paper, the sample's cell subset or site label means: SARS-CoV-2 spike overlapping peptide pool stimulation. The origin of this receptor is a human donor who received a COVID-19 vaccine. Some clones in this sample may be carry-over from other donors' samples. The CDR3 region has the sequence CSVGQDTDTQYF. At the DNA level, the sequence is TGCAGCGTAGGACAGGACACAGATACGCAGTATTTT.